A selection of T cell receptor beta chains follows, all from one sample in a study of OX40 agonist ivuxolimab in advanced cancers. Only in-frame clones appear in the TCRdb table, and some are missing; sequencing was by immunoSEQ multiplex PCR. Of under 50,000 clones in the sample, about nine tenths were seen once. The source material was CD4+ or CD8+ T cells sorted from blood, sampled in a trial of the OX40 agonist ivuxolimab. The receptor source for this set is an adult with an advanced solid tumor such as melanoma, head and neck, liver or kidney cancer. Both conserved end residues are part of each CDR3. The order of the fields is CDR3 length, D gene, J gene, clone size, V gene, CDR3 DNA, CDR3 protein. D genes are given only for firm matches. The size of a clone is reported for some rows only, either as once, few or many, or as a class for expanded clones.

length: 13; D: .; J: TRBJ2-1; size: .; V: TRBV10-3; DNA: TGTGCCATTTCCCAGGGATCCTACAATGAGCAGTTCTTC; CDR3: CAISQGSYNEQFF
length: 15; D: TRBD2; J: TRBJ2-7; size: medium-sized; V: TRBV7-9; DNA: TGTGCCAGCAGCCACCCAACTAGCGGGACGGATGAGCAGTACTTC; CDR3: CASSHPTSGTDEQYF
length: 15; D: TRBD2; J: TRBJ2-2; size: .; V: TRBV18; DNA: TGTGCCAGCTCACAGGGACTAGCGCCGGACGGGGAGCTGTTTTTT; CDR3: CASSQGLAPDGELFF
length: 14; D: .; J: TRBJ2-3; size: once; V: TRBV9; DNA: TGTGCCAGCAGCTCAGAGGGGATTGCCGATACGCAGTATTTT; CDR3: CASSSEGIADTQYF
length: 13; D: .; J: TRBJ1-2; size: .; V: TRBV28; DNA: TGTGCCAGCAGGCCTCAGGGAGACTATGGCTACACCTTC; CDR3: CASRPQGDYGYTF
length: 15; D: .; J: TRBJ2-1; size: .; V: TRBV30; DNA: TGTGCCTGGAGTCTTGCAGGGAGGGGGTCCAATGAGCAGTTCTTC; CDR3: CAWSLAGRGSNEQFF
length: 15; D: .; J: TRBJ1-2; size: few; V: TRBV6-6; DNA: TGTGCCAGCAGTCCAAACGGCCCGGCTAACTATGGCTACACCTTC; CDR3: CASSPNGPANYGYTF
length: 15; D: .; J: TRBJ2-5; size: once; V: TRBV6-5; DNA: TGTGCCAGCAGTTACTCCCGGACGGATGGCGGGACCCAGTACTTC; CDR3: CASSYSRTDGGTQYF
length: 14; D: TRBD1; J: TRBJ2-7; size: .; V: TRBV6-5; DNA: TGCGCCAGCAGTGGGGACAGGGACTCCTACGAGCAGTACTTC; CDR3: CASSGDRDSYEQYF
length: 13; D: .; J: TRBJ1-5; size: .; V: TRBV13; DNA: TGTGCCAGCAGTGACGACAGTAATCAGCCCCAGCATTTT; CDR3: CASSDDSNQPQHF
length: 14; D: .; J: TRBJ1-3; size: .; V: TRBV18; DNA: TGTGCCAGCTCACCAGGGAGGGCTGGAAACACCATATATTTT; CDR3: CASSPGRAGNTIYF
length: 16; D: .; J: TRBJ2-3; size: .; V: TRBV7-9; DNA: TGTGCCAGCAGGGAACTAGGGGAAACTAGCACAGATACGCAGTATTTT; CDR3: CASRELGETSTDTQYF
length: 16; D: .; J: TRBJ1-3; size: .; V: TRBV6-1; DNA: TGTGCCAGCAGTGAAGGTCAGGGCGGTCGTGGAAACACCATATATTTT; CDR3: CASSEGQGGRGNTIYF
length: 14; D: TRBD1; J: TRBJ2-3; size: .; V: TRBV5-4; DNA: TGTGCCAGCAGCTCAGGGACAGGGTTGAATACGCAGTATTTT; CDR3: CASSSGTGLNTQYF
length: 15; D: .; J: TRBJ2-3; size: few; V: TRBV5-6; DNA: TGTGCCAGCAGCGTTGACGGGGGAAGGATCGATACGCAGTATTTT; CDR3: CASSVDGGRIDTQYF
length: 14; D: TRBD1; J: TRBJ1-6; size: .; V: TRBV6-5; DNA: TGTGCCAGCAGTTACAGGGGGCATAATTCACCCCTCCACTTT; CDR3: CASSYRGHNSPLHF
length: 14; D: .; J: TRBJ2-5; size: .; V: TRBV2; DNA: TGTGCCAGCAGTGAAAGGCTAAGCGGAGAGACCCAGTACTTC; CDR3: CASSERLSGETQYF
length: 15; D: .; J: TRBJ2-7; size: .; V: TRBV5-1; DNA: TGCGCCAGCAGCTTTCGGCCAGGGGTTACCTACGAGCAGTACTTC; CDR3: CASSFRPGVTYEQYF